This T cell receptor (beta chain) was sequenced in a study of T cell responses to AZD1222 COVID-19 vaccine. Findings and limits, study-wide: Increases in Spike-specific TCR breadth and depth were seen after two AZD1222 doses.

The trim removed 4 bases at V and 3 bases at J, leaving 9 bases unmatched. CDR1 SGHDT and CDR2 YYEEEE come from the germline V gene. The CDR3 consists of 16 residues. Generated by immunoSEQ multiplex PCR, the TCRdb table keeps only in-frame clones and is missing some. The sample yields 130,000 to 150,000 clones, 91% seen once. Of note for this clone: The antigen is undetermined.

The V and J genes are TRBV5-6 and TRBJ2-7; TRBD2 matches 11 bases. The TCR comes from an adult who received the AZD1222 COVID-19 vaccine. Sequenced material: peripheral blood, taken 28 days after the second AZD1222 dose. CDR3 nucleotides: TGTGCCAGCAGCCCTATGACTAGCGGGATCTTCTACGAGCAGTACTTC. This encodes CASSPMTSGIFYEQYF.